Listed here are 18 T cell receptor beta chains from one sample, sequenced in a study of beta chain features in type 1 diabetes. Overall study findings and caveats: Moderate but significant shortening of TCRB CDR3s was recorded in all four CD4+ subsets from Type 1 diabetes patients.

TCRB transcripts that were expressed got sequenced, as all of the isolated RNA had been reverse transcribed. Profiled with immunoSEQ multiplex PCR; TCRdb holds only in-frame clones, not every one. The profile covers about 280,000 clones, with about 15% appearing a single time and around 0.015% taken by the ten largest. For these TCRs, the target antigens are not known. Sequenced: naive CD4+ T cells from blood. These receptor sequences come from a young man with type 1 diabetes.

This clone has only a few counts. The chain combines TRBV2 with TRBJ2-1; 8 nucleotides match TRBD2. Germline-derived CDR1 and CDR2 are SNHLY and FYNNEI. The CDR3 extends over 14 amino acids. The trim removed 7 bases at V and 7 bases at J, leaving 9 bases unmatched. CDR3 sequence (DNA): TGTGCCAGCACGGGTTTAGCGGGACCTAATGAGCAGTTCTTC. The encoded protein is CASTGLAGPNEQFF.

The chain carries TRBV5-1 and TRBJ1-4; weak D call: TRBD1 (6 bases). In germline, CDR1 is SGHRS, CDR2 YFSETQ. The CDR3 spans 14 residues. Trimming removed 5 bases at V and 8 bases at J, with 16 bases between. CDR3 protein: CASSHYGQPEKLFF. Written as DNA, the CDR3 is TGCGCCAGCAGTCATTACGGACAGCCGGAAAAACTGTTTTTT.

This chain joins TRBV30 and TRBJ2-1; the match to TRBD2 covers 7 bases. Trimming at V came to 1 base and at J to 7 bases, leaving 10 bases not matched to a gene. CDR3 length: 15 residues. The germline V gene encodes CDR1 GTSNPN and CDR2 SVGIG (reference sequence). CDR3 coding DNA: TGTGCCTGGAGTGCTCTCAGCGGGGTGGGGAATGAGCAGTTCTTC. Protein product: CAWSALSGVGNEQFF.

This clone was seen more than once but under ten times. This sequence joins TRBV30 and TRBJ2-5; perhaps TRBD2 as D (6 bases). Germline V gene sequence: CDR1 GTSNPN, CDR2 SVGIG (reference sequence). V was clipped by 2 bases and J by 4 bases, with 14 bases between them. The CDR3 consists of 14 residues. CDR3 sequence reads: CAWSRAMGGETQYF. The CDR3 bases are TGTGCCTGGAGTCGAGCCATGGGAGGAGAGACCCAGTACTTC.

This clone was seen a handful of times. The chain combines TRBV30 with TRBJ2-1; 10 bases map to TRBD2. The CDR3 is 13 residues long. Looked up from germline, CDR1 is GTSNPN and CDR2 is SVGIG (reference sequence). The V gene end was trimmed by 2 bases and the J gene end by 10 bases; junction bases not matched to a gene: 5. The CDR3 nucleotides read TGTGCCTGGAGTCCACTAGCGGGAAAAGAGCAGTTCTTC. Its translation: CAWSPLAGKEQFF.

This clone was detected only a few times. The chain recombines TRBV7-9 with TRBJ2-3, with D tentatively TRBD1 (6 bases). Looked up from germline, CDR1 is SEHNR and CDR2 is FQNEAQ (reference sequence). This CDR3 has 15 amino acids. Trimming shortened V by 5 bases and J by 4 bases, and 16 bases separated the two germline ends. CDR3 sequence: CASSAPFQGPDTQYF. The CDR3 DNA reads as TGTGCCAGCAGCGCACCATTCCAGGGGCCAGATACGCAGTATTTT.

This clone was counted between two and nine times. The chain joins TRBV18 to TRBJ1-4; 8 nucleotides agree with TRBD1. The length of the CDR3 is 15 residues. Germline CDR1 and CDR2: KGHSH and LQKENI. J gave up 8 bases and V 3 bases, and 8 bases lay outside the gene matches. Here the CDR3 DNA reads TGTGCCAGCTCACCGAGGGGACAGGTTAAAGAAAAACTGTTTTTT. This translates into CASSPRGQVKEKLFF.

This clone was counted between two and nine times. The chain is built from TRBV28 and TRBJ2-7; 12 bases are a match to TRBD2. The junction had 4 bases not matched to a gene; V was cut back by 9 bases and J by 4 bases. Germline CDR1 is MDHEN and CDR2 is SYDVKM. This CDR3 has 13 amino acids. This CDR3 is CASGLAGSYEQYF. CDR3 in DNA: TGTGCCAGTGGACTAGCGGGGTCATACGAGCAGTACTTC.

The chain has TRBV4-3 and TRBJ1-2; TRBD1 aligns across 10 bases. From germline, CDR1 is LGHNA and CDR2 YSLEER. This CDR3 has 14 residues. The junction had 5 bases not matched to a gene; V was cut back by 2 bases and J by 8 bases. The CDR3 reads CASSQQDRGHGYTF. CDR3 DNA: TGCGCCAGCAGCCAACAAGACAGGGGGCACGGCTACACCTTC.

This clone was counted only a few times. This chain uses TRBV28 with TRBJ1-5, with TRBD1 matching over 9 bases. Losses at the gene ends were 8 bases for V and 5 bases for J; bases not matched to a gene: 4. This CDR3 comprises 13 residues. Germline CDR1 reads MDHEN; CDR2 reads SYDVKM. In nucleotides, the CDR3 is TGTGCCAGCCGGGACAGGGCGGATCAGCCCCAGCATTTT. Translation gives CASRDRADQPQHF.

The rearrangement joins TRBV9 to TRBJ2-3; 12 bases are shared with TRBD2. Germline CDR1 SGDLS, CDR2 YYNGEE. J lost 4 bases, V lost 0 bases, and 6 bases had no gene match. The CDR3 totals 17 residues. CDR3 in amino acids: CASSVVGLAGTPDTQYF. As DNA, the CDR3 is TGTGCCAGCAGCGTAGTGGGACTAGCGGGCACTCCAGATACGCAGTATTTT.

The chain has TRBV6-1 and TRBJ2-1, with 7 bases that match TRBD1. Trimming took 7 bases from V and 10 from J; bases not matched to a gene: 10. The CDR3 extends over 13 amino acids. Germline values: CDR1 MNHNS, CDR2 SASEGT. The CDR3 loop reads CASTRTGPWEQFF. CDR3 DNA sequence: TGTGCCAGCACCCGGACAGGTCCTTGGGAGCAGTTCTTC.

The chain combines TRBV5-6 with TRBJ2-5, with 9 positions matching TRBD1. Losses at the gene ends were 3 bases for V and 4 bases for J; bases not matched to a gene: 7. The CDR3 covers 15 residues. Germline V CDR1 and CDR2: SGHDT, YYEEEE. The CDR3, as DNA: TGTGCCAGCAGCTGGGGACAGGGAGTGGGAGAGACCCAGTACTTC. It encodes CASSWGQGVGETQYF.

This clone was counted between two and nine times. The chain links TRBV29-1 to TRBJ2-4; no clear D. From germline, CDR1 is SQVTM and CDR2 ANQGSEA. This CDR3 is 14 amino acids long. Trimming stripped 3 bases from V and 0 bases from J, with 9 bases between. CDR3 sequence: CSVEGVLAKNIQYF. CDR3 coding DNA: TGCAGCGTTGAGGGCGTTCTAGCCAAAAACATTCAGTACTTC.

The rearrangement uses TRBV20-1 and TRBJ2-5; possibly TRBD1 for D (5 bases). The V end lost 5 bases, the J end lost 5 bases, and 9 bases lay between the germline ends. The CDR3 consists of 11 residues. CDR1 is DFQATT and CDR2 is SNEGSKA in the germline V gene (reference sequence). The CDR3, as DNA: TGCAGTGCTGAAAAGGGGGAGACCCAGTACTTC. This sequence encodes CSAEKGETQYF.

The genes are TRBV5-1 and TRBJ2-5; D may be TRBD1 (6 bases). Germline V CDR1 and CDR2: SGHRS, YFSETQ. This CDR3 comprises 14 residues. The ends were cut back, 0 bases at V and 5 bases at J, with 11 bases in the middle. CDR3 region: CASSLVGRGETQYF. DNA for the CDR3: TGCGCCAGCAGCTTGGTGGGCAGGGGCGAGACCCAGTACTTC.

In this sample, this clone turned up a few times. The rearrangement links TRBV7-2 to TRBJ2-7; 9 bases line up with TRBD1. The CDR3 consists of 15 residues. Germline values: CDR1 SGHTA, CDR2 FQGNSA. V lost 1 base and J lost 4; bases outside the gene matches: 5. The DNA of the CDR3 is TGTGCCAGCAGCTTAGTGGGGACAGGGCCATACGAGCAGTACTTC. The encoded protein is CASSLVGTGPYEQYF. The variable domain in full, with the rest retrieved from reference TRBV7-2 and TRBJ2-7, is GAGVSQSPSNKVTEKGKDVELRCDPISGHTALYWYRQSLGQGLEFLIYFQGNSAPDKSGLPSDRFSAERTGGSVSTLTIQRTQQEDSAVYLCASSLVGTGPYEQYFGPGTRLTVT.

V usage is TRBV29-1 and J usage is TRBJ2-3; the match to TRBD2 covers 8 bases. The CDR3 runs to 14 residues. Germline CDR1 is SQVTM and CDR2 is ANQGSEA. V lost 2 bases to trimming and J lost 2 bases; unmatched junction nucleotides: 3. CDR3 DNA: TGCAGCGTTGAAAGCGGGAGACTCACAGATACGCAGTATTTT. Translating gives CSVESGRLTDTQYF.